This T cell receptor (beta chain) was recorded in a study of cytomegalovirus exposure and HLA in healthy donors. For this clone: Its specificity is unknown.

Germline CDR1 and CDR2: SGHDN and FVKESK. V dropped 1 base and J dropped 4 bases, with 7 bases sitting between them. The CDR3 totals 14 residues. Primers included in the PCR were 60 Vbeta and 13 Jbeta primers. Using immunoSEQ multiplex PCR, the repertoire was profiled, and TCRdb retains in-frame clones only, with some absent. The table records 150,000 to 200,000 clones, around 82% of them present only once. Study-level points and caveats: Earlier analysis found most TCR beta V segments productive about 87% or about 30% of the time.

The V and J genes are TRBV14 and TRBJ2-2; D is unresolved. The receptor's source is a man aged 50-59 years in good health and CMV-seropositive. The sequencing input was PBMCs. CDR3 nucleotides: TGTGCCAGCAGCCAAGGACTCAGCACCGGGGAGCTGTTTTTT. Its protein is CASSQGLSTGELFF.